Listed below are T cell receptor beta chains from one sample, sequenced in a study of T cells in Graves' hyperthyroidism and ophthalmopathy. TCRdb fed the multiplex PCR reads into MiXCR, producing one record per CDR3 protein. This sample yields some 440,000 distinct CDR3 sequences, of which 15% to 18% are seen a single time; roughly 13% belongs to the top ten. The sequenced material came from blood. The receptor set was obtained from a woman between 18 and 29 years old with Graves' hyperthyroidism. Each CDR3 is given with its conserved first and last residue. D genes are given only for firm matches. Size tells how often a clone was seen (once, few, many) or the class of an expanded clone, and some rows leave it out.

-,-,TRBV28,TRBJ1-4,TGTGCCAGCAGTTTTGCAGGGGTTAATGAAAAACTGTTTTTT,CASSFAGVNEKLFF
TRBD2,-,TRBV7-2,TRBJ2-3,TGTGCCAGCAGCGAGTACGGGACTAGCGGGAGAGATACGCAGTATTTT,CASSEYGTSGRDTQYF
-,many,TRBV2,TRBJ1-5,TGTGCCAGCAGATCAGTGAATAGCAATCAGCCCCAGCATTTT,CASRSVNSNQPQHF
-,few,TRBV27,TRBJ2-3,TGTGCCAGCAGTTTAGGCGGCCGGGACGGCAACACAGATACGCAGTATTTT,CASSLGGRDGNTDTQYF
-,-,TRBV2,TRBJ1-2,TGTGCCAGCAGGCTGGGAGGGGCGGATGGCTACACCTTC,CASRLGGADGYTF
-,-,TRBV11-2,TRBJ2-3,TGTGCCAGCATCTTAGCAGATGCGCAGTATTTT,CASILADAQYF
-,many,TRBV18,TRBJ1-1,TGTGCCAGCTCACCCTCGGGACAATTGGGGACTGAAGCTTTCTTT,CASSPSGQLGTEAFF
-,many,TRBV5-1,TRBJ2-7,TGCGCCAGCAGCTTGGATGGCTCCCCCTACGAGCAGTACTTC,CASSLDGSPYEQYF
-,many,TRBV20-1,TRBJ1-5,TGCAGTGCCGAGGTCCTTCGAGGCAATCAGCCCCAGCATTTT,CSAEVLRGNQPQHF
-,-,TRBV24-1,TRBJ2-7,TGTGCCACCAGTGACAGGACTAATAGGCAGTACTTC,CATSDRTNRQYF
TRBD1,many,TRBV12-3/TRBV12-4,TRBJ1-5,TGTGCCAGCAGTTGGGTAGGGACAGGGGCTCAGCCCCAGCATTTT,CASSWVGTGAQPQHF
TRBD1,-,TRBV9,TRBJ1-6,TGTGCCAGCAGCGTAGGAGAGACAGGGGGACGCTCACCCCTCCACTTT,CASSVGETGGRSPLHF
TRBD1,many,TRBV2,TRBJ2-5,TGTGCCAGCAGGCCTTTGGGACAGCAAGAGACCCAGTACTTC,CASRPLGQQETQYF
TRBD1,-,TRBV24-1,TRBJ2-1,TGTGCCACCAGTGATTTTACAGGGGGCTCCTACAATGAGCAGTTCTTC,CATSDFTGGSYNEQFF
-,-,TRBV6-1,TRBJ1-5,TGTGCCAGCAGACCGGGAATTTATAGCAATCAGCCCCAGCATTTT,CASRPGIYSNQPQHF
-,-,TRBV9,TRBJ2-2,TGTGCCAGCAGCGAAGTAGGGGCCGGGGCGGGGAACACCGGGGAGCTGTTTTTT,CASSEVGAGAGNTGELFF
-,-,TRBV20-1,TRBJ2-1,TGCAGTGCTAGAGGACCGACTATGCATGAGCAGTTCTTC,CSARGPTMHEQFF
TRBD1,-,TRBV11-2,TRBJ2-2,TGTGCCAGCAGCCCATGGACAGGGTTCAAGGGAACCGGGGAGCTGTTTTTT,CASSPWTGFKGTGELFF
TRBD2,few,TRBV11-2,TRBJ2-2,TGTGCCAGCAGCGGGACTAGAGGCGGGGGGCGGGCCGGGGAGCTGTTTTTT,CASSGTRGGGRAGELFF
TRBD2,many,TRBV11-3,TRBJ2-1,TGTGCCAGCAGCTTGAACTTAGCGGGGGGGCTCAATGAGCAGTTCTTC,CASSLNLAGGLNEQFF
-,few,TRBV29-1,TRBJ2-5,TGCAGCGTTAAAGTTTGGGCAGGGGTTCAAGAGACCCAGTACTTC,CSVKVWAGVQETQYF
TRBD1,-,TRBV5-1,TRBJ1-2,TGCGCCAGCAGCTGGGGGGACAGATCTAACTATGGCTACACCTTC,CASSWGDRSNYGYTF
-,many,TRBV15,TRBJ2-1,TGTGCCACCACCGCGCGAGGGGGTCTTGAGCAGTTCTTC,CATTARGGLEQFF
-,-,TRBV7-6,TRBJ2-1,TGTGCCAGCAGCCGGGACCCGAGCTCCTACAATGAGCAGTTCTTC,CASSRDPSSYNEQFF